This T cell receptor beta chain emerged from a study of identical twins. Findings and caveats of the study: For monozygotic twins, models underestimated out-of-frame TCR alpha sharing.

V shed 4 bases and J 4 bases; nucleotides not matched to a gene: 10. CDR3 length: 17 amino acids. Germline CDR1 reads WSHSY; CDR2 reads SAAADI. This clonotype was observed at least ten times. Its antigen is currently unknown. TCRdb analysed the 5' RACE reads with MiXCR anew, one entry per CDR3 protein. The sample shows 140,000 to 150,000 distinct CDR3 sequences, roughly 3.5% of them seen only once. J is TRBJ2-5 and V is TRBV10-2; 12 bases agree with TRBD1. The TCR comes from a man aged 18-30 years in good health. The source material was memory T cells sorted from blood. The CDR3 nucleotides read TGCGCCAGCAGTGTGGGTCGTGGGACAGGGGGCCTAGAGACCCAGTACTTC. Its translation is CASSVGRGTGGLETQYF.